This T cell receptor beta chain was observed in a study of T cells in Graves' hyperthyroidism and ophthalmopathy (dated by TCRdb to about 2019). For the study in its entirety: Peripheral blood was collected at initial diagnosis, before any treatment. A discovery cohort of about 95 patients, 43 with Graves' ophthalmopathy and under 60 with stable Graves' hyperthyroidism, was used to find distinguishing TCR V-J signatures. An independent validation cohort of some 18 hyperthyroidism patients and about 15 patients who later progressed to ophthalmopathy tested prospective prediction of ophthalmopathy. For training and testing, the 100 or so patients in the discovery cohort were randomly divided in a 7:3 ratio. The study also compared thyroid tissue and blood T-cell repertoires from several Graves' hyperthyroidism patients. After sampling, hyperthyroidism patients received methimazole starting at 30 mg daily, and ophthalmopathy patients received high-dose intravenous methylprednisolone. The paper describes TCR Vbeta CDR3 sequencing of fewer than 150 peripheral blood samples, made up of about 40 ophthalmopathy patients, approximately 73 hyperthyroidism patients and roughly 17 progressor patients. Results the study describes overall, beyond this receptor: Most expanded thyroid clonotypes (frequency above 0.001) were also detected in blood, a finding suggesting that blood repertoires may reflect thyroid immune responses. No statistical method was used to fix the sample size in advance, and group allocation was not hidden from the investigators. During validation, the model predicted progression to ophthalmopathy a median of approximately 6 months ahead of onset, with 60% to 71% sensitivity and 72% to 80% specificity. A model built on a 13 V-J signature distinguished ophthalmopathy from stable hyperthyroidism, reaching around 87% sensitivity and 81.08% specificity in cross-validation and 80%/75% in testing.

The TCR beta CDR3 regions were amplified from the RNA transcripts. For the first round of RT-PCR on the TCR CDR3, the HTBI primer set was used together with the Qiagen OneStep RT-PCR kit. The libraries were constructed in a second round of multiplex PCR and then size-selected and purified. Libraries were sequenced paired-end with 100 bp reads on an Illumina HiSeq2000. In the authors' own workflow: SOAPnuke was used to process the raw data, throwing out any read that contained adapters or uncalled bases, had a mean Phred below 15, or lacked an exact constant-primer or identifier match. COPE v1.2.5 was used to merge high-quality paired reads, and clonotypes were defined as unique nucleotide sequences. MiTCR v1.1 was used to align the clonotypes against IMGT TRBV, TRBD and TRBJ reference segments. The analysis was restricted to V-J combinations with a frequency above 0.0001, which together covered 99% to 99.2% of the repertoires. A TCS score was defined as the ratio of F50 (clonal expansion) to E x V (chaos), with BLOSUM62-based TCRdist applied between CDR3 peptides within each V-J. Welch's t-statistics and random forest reduced 450 to 600 V-J features to under 15, which were used in a naive Bayes classifier (R e1071). TCRdb took the public reads, trimmed them with fastp at Q25, ran MiXCR for clone calling and kept in-frame beta chains. Every distinct CDR3 protein forms one entry, paired with its most common genes and DNA. It is TCRdb's table, rather than the study itself, that gives the V and J calls and clone size. The sample table holds hundreds of thousands of distinct CDR3 sequences, of which roughly 18% were seen once. Around 17% of the sample comes from the top ten.

Cut back by 0 bases and 7 bases, the V and J ends lie 13 bases apart. As encoded in the germline V gene (reference sequence), CDR1 is LNHNV while CDR2 is YYDKDF. Including the terminal cysteine and phenylalanine, the CDR3 comprises 15 residues. The entry retains the CDR3 DNA only, 45 bases that are in frame from base 1. Moderately to severely active disease, a Clinical Activity Score of at least 3, a NOSPECS grade of at least 4, and a duration under 3 months were present in ophthalmopathy patients. Patients with uncontrolled infections, other autoimmune diseases, pregnancy or lactation were excluded. Clinical symptoms, serum thyroxine and TRAb, thyroid ultrasound, and orbital computed tomography formed the basis for the diagnoses. Ficoll-Paque density gradient centrifugation was used to isolate PBMCs from around 10 ml of fresh peripheral blood. Total RNA was extracted with Trizol reagent, and quality was checked on an Agilent 2100 Bioanalyzer.

Regarding this clonotype: The clone's antigen remains unknown. Per-nucleotide qualities are absent, and no much larger clonotype sits a single base away.

Sequencing was performed on blood. Here the chain combines TRBV15 and TRBJ2-1; TRBD2 could be the D gene, as 6 bases match. This clonotype originated in a woman under 30 with Graves' ophthalmopathy. The nucleotide sequence reads as follows: TGTGCCACCAGCAGAGACGGGGGTAACGTGAATGAGCAGTTCTTC. Its translation reads: CATSRDGGNVNEQFF.